This TCR beta chain was identified during a study of shared clonotypes between healthy human individuals. The germline V gene encodes CDR1 LNHNV and CDR2 YYDKDF (reference sequence). Trimming removed 4 bases from V and 2 bases from J, with 12 bases in between. The CDR3 runs to 16 residues. Profiling relied on immunoSEQ multiplex PCR, and the TCRdb table lists in-frame clones only, not all of them. The data contain approximately 400,000 clones, approximately 97% of them seen just once; the ten biggest clones take up 0.32%. The study drew all its donors from Caucasian adults living in Nashville, Tennessee.

The clonotype originates from a man aged 25 to 40 in good health. The sample consisted of memory CD8+ T cells sorted from blood. The sample's subset: CD45RO+ cells pooled with CCR7-negative TemRA cells. J is TRBJ2-6 and V is TRBV15, with D maybe TRBD1 (6 bases). The CDR3 DNA follows: TGTGCCACCAGCACCCCCAGGGGAACTGGGGCCAACGTCCTGACTTTC. This sequence encodes CATSTPRGTGANVLTF.